This TCR beta chain was identified during a study of T cell changes during pregnancy in multiple sclerosis. The data were produced by immunoSEQ multiplex PCR, yet TCRdb's version contains in-frame clones alone and is incomplete. The data contain roughly 40,000 clones, roughly 92% of them seen just once; the ten biggest clones take up approximately 0.73%. The CDR3 loop spans 14 amino acids. From germline, CDR1 is MNHNY and CDR2 SVGAGI (reference sequence). V lost 4 bases and J 9 bases, leaving 16 bases between the germline ends. This TCR derives from a female donor with multiple sclerosis, enrolled in a pregnancy study. The chain has TRBV6-6 and TRBJ1-5, with D hard to call. The sequences come from CD4+ T cells from peripheral blood mononuclear cells, collected in the first trimester of pregnancy. The CDR3: CASSSRHTAGPQHF. The CDR3 DNA follows: TGTGCCAGCAGTTCTCGACATACTGCCGGGCCCCAGCATTTT.